This T cell receptor (beta chain) was recovered during a study of shared clonotypes between healthy human individuals. Broader study findings: Naive subsets tended to show greater estimated richness than memory subsets.

Naive CD8 cells, CD45RO-negative and positively selected for CCR7, excluded terminally differentiated effector memory CD45RA+ cells. Only in-frame clones appear in the TCRdb table, and some are missing; sequencing was by immunoSEQ multiplex PCR. The sample includes about 2,100,000 clones, more than 85% seen only once; the top ten take around 1.7%. This CDR3 region has 18 residues. Germline CDR1 and CDR2: MNHEY and SMNVEV (reference sequence). V lost 2 bases, J lost 4 bases, and 8 bases stayed unmatched. Regarding this clone: As yet, its antigen is unknown.

V and J are TRBV27 and TRBJ2-2; 12 bases fit TRBD2. The TCR originated in a man in his late teens or twenties in good health. Some clones in this sample may be carry-over from other donors' samples. The sequenced material came from naive CD8+ T cells from PBMCs. CDR3 sequence: CASSLPQTSGSVTGELFF. The CDR3 DNA is TGTGCCAGCAGTTTACCCCAGACTAGCGGGAGCGTCACCGGGGAGCTGTTTTTT.